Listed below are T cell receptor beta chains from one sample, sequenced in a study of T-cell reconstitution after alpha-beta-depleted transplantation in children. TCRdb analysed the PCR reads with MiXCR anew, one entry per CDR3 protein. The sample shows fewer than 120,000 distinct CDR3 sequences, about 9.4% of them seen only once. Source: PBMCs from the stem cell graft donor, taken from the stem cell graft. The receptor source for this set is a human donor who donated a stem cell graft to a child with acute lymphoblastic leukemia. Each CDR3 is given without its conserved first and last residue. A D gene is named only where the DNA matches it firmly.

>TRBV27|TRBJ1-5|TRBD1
ASSFRTHRGDQPQH
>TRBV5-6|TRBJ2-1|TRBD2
ASSLVGGAFYNEQF
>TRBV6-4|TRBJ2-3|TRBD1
ASSDSGGADTQY
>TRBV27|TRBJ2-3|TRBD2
ASSLSGRNTDTQY
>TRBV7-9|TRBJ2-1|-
ASSLTRDNEQF
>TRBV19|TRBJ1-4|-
ASSPPGATNEKLF
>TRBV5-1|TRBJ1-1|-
ASSLAMGAEAF
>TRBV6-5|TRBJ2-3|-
ASSTDEDTQY
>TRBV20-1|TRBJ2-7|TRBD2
SADKLAATPEQY
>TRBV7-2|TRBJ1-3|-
ASSLDERNTIY
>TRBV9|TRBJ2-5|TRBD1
ASSGGGTGMEETQY
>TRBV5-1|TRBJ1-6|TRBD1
ASGTGQGGTPLH
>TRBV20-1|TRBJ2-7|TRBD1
SARALQGAQYEQY